This T cell receptor (beta chain) was recorded in a study of graft-versus-host responses after intestinal transplantation. Study information: Anti-thymocyte globulin served as induction for all recipients, who then took tacrolimus and steroids for approximately 3 years. Study outcomes and limitations: Peak GvH clone levels in circulation were associated with early post-transplant HvG declines. Some GvH clones were seen earlier in gut or blood, suggesting intestinal origin.

Sequencing used immunoSEQ multiplex PCR; TCRdb keeps in-frame clones, though not all of them. The sample lists around 100,000 clones, more than 85% occurring once. A remark on this clone: Its target is unknown.

This CDR3 comprises 13 residues. Germline V lookup: CDR1 SEHNR, CDR2 FQNEAQ (reference sequence). Trimming cost V 5 bases and J 6 bases, with 14 bases left between them. The specimen was unstimulated CD8+ T cells sorted from spleen or lymph node cells, collected before intestinal transplant. J is TRBJ2-7 and V is TRBV7-9; D is tentatively TRBD1 or TRBD2 (5 bases each). The origin of this receptor is a human donor who received an intestinal transplant. This CDR3 is CASSPAGGIEQYF. Here the CDR3 DNA reads TGTGCCAGCAGCCCAGCTGGGGGAATCGAGCAGTACTTC.